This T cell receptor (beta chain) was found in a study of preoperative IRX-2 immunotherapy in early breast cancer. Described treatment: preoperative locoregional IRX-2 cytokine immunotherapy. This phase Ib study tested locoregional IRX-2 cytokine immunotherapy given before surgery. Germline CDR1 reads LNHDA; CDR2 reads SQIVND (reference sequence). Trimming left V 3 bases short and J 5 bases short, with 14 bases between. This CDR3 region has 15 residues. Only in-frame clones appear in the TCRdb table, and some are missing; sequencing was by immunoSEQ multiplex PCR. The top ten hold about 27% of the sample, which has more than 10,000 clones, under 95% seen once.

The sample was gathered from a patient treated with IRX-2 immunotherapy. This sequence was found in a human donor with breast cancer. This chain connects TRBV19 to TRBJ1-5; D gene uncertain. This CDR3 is CASSIEQLSHQPQHF. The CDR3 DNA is TGTGCCAGTAGTATCGAACAGCTCTCTCATCAGCCCCAGCATTTT.